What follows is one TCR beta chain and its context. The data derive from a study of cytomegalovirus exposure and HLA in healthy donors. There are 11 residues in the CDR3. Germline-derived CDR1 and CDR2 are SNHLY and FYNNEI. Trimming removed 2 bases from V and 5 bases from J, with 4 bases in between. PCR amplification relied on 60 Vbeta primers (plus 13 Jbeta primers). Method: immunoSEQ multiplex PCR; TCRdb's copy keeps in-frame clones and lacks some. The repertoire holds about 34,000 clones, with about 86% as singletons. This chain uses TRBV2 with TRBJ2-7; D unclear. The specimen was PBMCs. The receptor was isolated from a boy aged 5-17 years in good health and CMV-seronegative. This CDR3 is CASSELNEQYF. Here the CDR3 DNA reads TGTGCCAGCAGTGAATTAAACGAGCAGTACTTC.